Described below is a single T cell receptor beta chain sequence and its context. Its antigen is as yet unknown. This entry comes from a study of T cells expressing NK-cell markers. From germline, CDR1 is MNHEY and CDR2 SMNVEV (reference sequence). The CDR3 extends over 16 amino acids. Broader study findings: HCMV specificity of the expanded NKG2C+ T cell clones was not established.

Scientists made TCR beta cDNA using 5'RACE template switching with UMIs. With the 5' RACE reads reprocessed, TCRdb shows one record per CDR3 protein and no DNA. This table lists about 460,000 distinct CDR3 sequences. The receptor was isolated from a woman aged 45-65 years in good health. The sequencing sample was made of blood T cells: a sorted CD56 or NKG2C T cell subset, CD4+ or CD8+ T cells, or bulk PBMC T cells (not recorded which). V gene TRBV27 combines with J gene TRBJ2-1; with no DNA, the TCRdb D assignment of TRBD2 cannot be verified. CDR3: CASSLKASASYNEQFF.